One sample yielded the 25 T cell receptor beta chains listed below, sequenced in a study of T cell responses to AZD1222 COVID-19 vaccine. Method: immunoSEQ multiplex PCR; TCRdb's copy keeps in-frame clones and lacks some. Of over 110,000 clones in the sample, 90% are singletons; the top ten hold 1.5% to 2%. The starting material was peripheral blood, obtained 28 days after the second AZD1222 dose. Source of these receptors: an adult who received the AZD1222 COVID-19 vaccine.

In this sample, this clone turned up once. This chain joins TRBV7-8 and TRBJ2-7, with 10 bases lining up with TRBD1. This CDR3 comprises 14 residues. The junction had 2 bases not matched to a gene; V was cut back by 3 bases and J by 3 bases. The germline CDR1 and CDR2 sequences are SGHVS and FQNEAQ. CDR3 region: CASSFRTGGYEQYF. The CDR3 DNA follows: TGTGCCAGCAGCTTCCGGACAGGGGGCTACGAGCAGTACTTC.

The chain has TRBV25-1 and TRBJ2-7; 8 positions agree with TRBD2. Per the germline V gene, CDR1 is MGHDK and CDR2 is SYGVNS. V gave up 7 bases and J gave up 7 bases; unmatched junction bases: 6. The CDR3 is 12 residues long. The DNA for the CDR3 is TGTGCCAGCACGGCGGGAGGTGGTGAGCAGTACTTC. Its protein product is CASTAGGGEQYF.

V usage is TRBV5-1 and J usage is TRBJ1-1; the match to TRBD1 covers 8 bases. The CDR3 has 13 amino acids. Germline values: CDR1 SGHRS, CDR2 YFSETQ. V trimming: 5 bases; J trimming: 4 bases; junction bases outside the gene matches: 4. The DNA for the CDR3 is TGCGCCAGCAGGTATACAGGGGGCACTGAAGCTTTCTTT. Translating it yields CASRYTGGTEAFF.

V and J are TRBV3-1 (or the pseudogene TRBV3-2) and TRBJ1-1; the D is unclear. Germline-derived CDR1 and CDR2 are LGHDT and YNNKEL (reference sequence). V lost 5 bases and J lost 6, with 10 bases in between. The CDR3 extends over 12 amino acids. CDR3 sequence: CASSSRQAEAFF. DNA for the CDR3: TGTGCCAGCAGCTCCAGACAAGCTGAAGCTTTCTTT.

This rearrangement joins TRBV6-1 to TRBJ2-7, with 16 positions matching TRBD2. The trim removed 4 bases at V and 4 bases at J, leaving 7 bases unmatched. The CDR3 has 17 amino acids. Germline CDR1 MNHNS, CDR2 SASEGT. Here the CDR3 reads CASSAGTSGRAGYEQYF. The DNA for the CDR3 is TGTGCCAGCAGTGCCGGGACTAGCGGGAGGGCCGGGTACGAGCAGTACTTC.

The V gene is TRBV5-1, the J gene TRBJ2-3, with D hard to call. V dropped 1 base and J dropped 4 bases, with 13 bases sitting between them. Germline values: CDR1 SGHRS, CDR2 YFSETQ. The CDR3 consists of 15 residues. The DNA of the CDR3 is TGCGCCAGCAGCTTGTCCGGGCACGGAGCAGATACGCAGTATTTT. It is translated as CASSLSGHGADTQYF.

The chain employs TRBV7-2 and TRBJ1-1; D unresolved. V was cut by 4 bases and J by 4 bases, with 16 bases left in between. This CDR3 is built from 15 residues. CDR1 is SGHTA and CDR2 is FQGNSA in the germline V gene. This CDR3 reads CASSSVTVPSTEAFF. In DNA form, the CDR3 reads TGTGCCAGCAGCTCCGTAACAGTACCCTCCACTGAAGCTTTCTTT.

The chain recombines TRBV28 with TRBJ2-5; 7 positions match TRBD1. V gave up 3 bases and J gave up 3 bases; unmatched junction bases: 7. CDR1 MDHEN and CDR2 SYDVKM come from the germline V gene. This CDR3 has 15 amino acids. CDR3 amino acids: CASSFSGQGEETQYF. CDR3 nucleotide sequence: TGTGCCAGCAGTTTTAGTGGGCAGGGGGAAGAGACCCAGTACTTC.

This clone appeared a single time. V usage is TRBV10-1 and J usage is TRBJ2-1; D remains unclear. Germline CDR1 and CDR2: WNHNN and SYGVQD (reference sequence). The ends were cut back, 6 bases at V and 0 bases at J, with 12 bases in the middle. CDR3 length: 15 residues. This chain's CDR3 is CASSPAMSSYNEQFF. In DNA form, the CDR3 reads TGCGCCAGCAGCCCCGCTATGAGCTCCTACAATGAGCAGTTCTTC.

This chain links TRBV7-9 with TRBJ1-1; TRBD1 is a possible D gene (6 bases). Per the germline V gene, CDR1 is SEHNR and CDR2 is FQNEAQ (reference sequence). The CDR3 spans 15 residues. Trimming pared 5 bases from V and 4 bases from J, leaving 17 bases between. The CDR3 loop reads CASSPGQGGGTEAFF. The CDR3 DNA is TGTGCCAGCAGCCCGGGGCAGGGAGGGGGCACTGAAGCTTTCTTT.

This chain connects TRBV4-1 to TRBJ2-1; 9 bases line up with TRBD2. This CDR3 has 16 amino acids. The V gene end was trimmed by 4 bases and the J gene end by 5 bases; junction bases not matched to a gene: 9. In germline, CDR1 is MGHRA, CDR2 YSYEKL. As DNA, the CDR3 is TGCGCCAGCAGCCGCACGACTAGCGGCTTAAACAATGAGCAGTTCTTC. Its protein product is CASSRTTSGLNNEQFF.

J is TRBJ2-5 and V is TRBV11-3; 9 bases line up with TRBD1. The length of the CDR3 is 16 residues. Per germline, CDR1 SGHNT and CDR2 YENEEA. The J segment lost 0 bases and the V segment lost 5 bases, leaving 7 bases of the junction unmatched. The CDR3, as DNA: TGTGCCAGCAGCCTAGGAGGACAGGGGTACCAAGAGACCCAGTACTTC. Residues: CASSLGGQGYQETQYF.

This clone was recorded once. The V and J genes are TRBV5-1 and TRBJ1-5; 8 nucleotides align to TRBD1. The J segment lost 6 bases and the V segment lost 0 bases, leaving 5 bases of the junction unmatched. This CDR3 is built from 15 residues. CDR1 SGHRS and CDR2 YFSETQ come from the germline V gene. The CDR3 DNA is TGCGCCAGCAGCTTGGATTCAGGGGGCACTCAGCCCCAGCATTTT. Amino acids: CASSLDSGGTQPQHF.

This clone was detected many times. As the CDR3 is not closed by the conserved phenylalanine or tryptophan, this likely results from a read error. The DNA is left out, because the CDR3 cannot be placed on it with certainty; the CDR3 is given as TCRdb lists it. The J gene is TRBJ1-1, the V gene TRBV7-7; the table's D call TRBD1 went unverified against the DNA. The CDR3 extends over 8 residues, inclusive of both ends. Germline V gene sequence: CDR1 SSHAT, CDR2 FNYEAQ (reference sequence). The CDR3 reads CASSFPWQ.

The chain recombines TRBV5-1 with TRBJ2-7; D might be TRBD2 (6 bases). Trimming pared 4 bases from V and 3 bases from J, leaving 17 bases between. The germline CDR1 and CDR2 sequences are SGHRS and YFSETQ. This CDR3 spans 15 amino acids. CDR3 bases: TGCGCCAGCAGCGCGGGACTCTCGACCCACTACGAGCAGTACTTC. Translating gives CASSAGLSTHYEQYF. The full variable domain, completed using reference TRBV5-1 and TRBJ2-7, is KAGVTQTPRYLIKTRGQQVTLSCSPISGHRSVSWYQQTPGQGLQFLFEYFSETQRNKGNFPGRFSGRQFSNSRSEMNVSTLELGDSALYLCASSAGLSTHYEQYFGPGTRLTVT.

This chain joins TRBV27 and TRBJ1-2; no firm D call. The V and J ends lost 2 bases and 6 bases respectively, with 25 bases between them. The CDR3 sequence is 18 residues long. Germline V gene data show CDR1 as MNHEY and CDR2 as SMNVEV (reference sequence). As DNA, the CDR3 is TGTGCCAGCAGTTTACGCCCCGGCCGGTATCCGGCGGCTGATGGCTACACCTTC. Protein product: CASSLRPGRYPAADGYTF.

This chain links TRBV28 with TRBJ1-1, with TRBD1 matching over 7 bases. The CDR3 loop spans 16 amino acids. Trimming removed 5 bases from V and 6 bases from J; junction bases left unmatched: 15. Germline V gene lookup returns CDR1 MDHEN and CDR2 SYDVKM. The CDR3 loop reads CASSHDRAGIRAEAFF. The CDR3 DNA reads TGTGCCAGCAGTCACGACAGGGCGGGGATTAGGGCTGAAGCTTTCTTT.

V gene TRBV14 combines with J gene TRBJ2-3, with TRBD2 matching 7 bases. CDR1 is SGHDN and CDR2 is FVKESK in the germline V gene. This CDR3 has 13 residues. The V segment lost 3 bases and the J segment 10 bases; nucleotides outside the gene matches: 7. This CDR3 is CASSHELAKAQYF. In DNA form, the CDR3 reads TGTGCCAGCAGCCACGAACTAGCGAAGGCGCAGTATTTT. Combining the CDR3 with reference TRBV14 and TRBJ2-3 gives the whole variable domain EAGVTQFPSHSVIEKGQTVTLRCDPISGHDNLYWYRRVMGKEIKFLLHFVKESKQDESGMPNNRFLAERTGGTYSTLKVQPAELEDSGVYFCASSHELAKAQYFGPGTRLTVL.

Concerning this clone: The same CDR3 also results from other DNA sequences found in this sample. The rearrangement joins TRBV30 to TRBJ1-6; no reliable D call. The CDR3 length is 14 residues. CDR1 and CDR2 from the germline V gene are GTSNPN and SVGIG (reference sequence). The V gene lost 0 bases and the J gene lost 7 bases, with 10 bases spanning the gap. The CDR3 DNA reads as TGTGCCTGGAGTGTTTACAGAGAAAATTCACCCCTCCACTTT. Translated: CAWSVYRENSPLHF. Variable domain in full (rest from reference TRBV30 and TRBJ1-6): SQTIHQWPATLVQPVGSPLSLECTVEGTSNPNLYWYRQAAGRGLQLLFYSVGIGQISSEVPQNLSASRPQDRQFILSSKKLLLSDSGFYLCAWSVYRENSPLHFGNGTRLTVT.

J is TRBJ2-4 and V is TRBV28; D ambiguous. CDR3 length: 16 residues. With 3 bases removed from V and 0 bases from J, the gap between germline ends came to 12 bases. Per the germline V gene, CDR1 is MDHEN and CDR2 is SYDVKM. CDR3 nucleotide sequence: TGTGCCAGCAGTTTCTTCAGACATTTAGCCAAAAACATTCAGTACTTC. Protein product: CASSFFRHLAKNIQYF. Full variable domain (outside the CDR3, taken from reference TRBV28 and TRBJ2-4): DVKVTQSSRYLVKRTGEKVFLECVQDMDHENMFWYRQDPGLGLRLIYFSYDVKMKEKGDIPEGYSVSREKKERFSLILESASTNQTSMYLCASSFFRHLAKNIQYFGAGTRLSVL.

This chain uses TRBV10-2 with TRBJ2-3, with D tentatively TRBD1 or TRBD2 (5 bases each). The CDR3 spans 15 residues. From germline, CDR1 is WSHSY and CDR2 SAAADI. V was trimmed by 3 bases and J by 3 bases, leaving 13 bases between them. The CDR3 DNA follows: TGCGCCAGCAGTGATCAGGGCTGGGGGACAGATACGCAGTATTTT. Protein sequence: CASSDQGWGTDTQYF.

V gene TRBV3-1 (or the pseudogene TRBV3-2) combines with J gene TRBJ2-3; a possible D gene is TRBD2 (5 bases). This CDR3 is 13 amino acids long. Trimming took 4 bases from V and 4 from J, leaving 9 bases between them. The germline gives CDR1 LGHDT, CDR2 YNNKEL (reference sequence). Here the CDR3 DNA reads TGTGCCAGCAGCCTTCGGGGAGCAGATACGCAGTATTTT. Amino acid sequence: CASSLRGADTQYF.

V usage is TRBV6-5 and J usage is TRBJ1-4, with 10 bases aligning to TRBD1. Trimming took 7 bases from V and 8 from J; bases not matched to a gene: 7. Germline assignment: CDR1 MNHEY and CDR2 SVGAGI. The CDR3 extends over 14 amino acids. The CDR3 spells CASTDRGRGEKLFF. The CDR3 DNA reads TGTGCCAGCACCGACAGGGGGCGAGGAGAAAAACTGTTTTTT.

The V and J genes are TRBV27 and TRBJ2-7; D may correspond to TRBD1 or TRBD2 (5 bases each). V dropped 3 bases and J dropped 3 bases, with 12 bases sitting between them. The V gene's germline CDR1 is MNHEY and CDR2 SMNVEV (reference sequence). The CDR3 length is 14 residues. CDR3: CASSFLRGDYEQYF. The CDR3 DNA sequence: TGTGCCAGCAGTTTCCTCCGAGGGGACTACGAGCAGTACTTC.

The chain couples TRBV28 to TRBJ1-2, with D tentatively TRBD1 (6 bases). CDR3 size: 17 residues. The germline CDR1 and CDR2 sequences are MDHEN and SYDVKM. V lost 2 bases and J lost 2, with 18 bases in between. The DNA for the CDR3 is TGTGCCAGCAGTTTAGGAACCTGGGGGGGGCGAAACTATGGCTACACCTTC. This sequence encodes CASSLGTWGGRNYGYTF.